The sequence of this T cell receptor beta chain was determined in a study of T-cell reconstitution after alpha-beta-depleted transplantation in children. Unique molecular identifiers tagged the TCRbeta library. A single record per CDR3 protein comes from TCRdb applying MiXCR to the PCR reads. The table shows hundreds of thousands of distinct CDR3 sequences, with about 18% occurring only once. V was trimmed by 2 bases and J by 7 bases, leaving 18 bases between them. CDR3 length: 16 amino acids. Per the germline V gene, CDR1 is MNHEY and CDR2 is SMNVEV (reference sequence). The chain combines TRBV27 with TRBJ2-1; possible D gene TRBD1, 6 bases. Sequenced here: PBMCs from the stem cell graft donor, sampled from the stem cell graft. The origin of this receptor is a human donor who donated a stem cell graft to a child with acute lymphoblastic leukemia. The CDR3 spells CASSLPQQGRRNEQFF. Here the CDR3 DNA reads TGTGCCAGCAGTTTACCACAACAGGGAAGGCGGAATGAGCAGTTCTTC.